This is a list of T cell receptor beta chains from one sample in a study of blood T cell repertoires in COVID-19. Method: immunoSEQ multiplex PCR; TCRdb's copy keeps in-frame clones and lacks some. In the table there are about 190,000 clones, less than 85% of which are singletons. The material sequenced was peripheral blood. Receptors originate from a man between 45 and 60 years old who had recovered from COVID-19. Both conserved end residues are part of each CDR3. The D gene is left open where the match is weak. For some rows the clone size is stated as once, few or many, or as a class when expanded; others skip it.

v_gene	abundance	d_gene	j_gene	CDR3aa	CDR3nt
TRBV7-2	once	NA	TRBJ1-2	CASSQVQGSYGYTF	TGTGCCAGCAGTCAAGTTCAGGGTTCCTATGGCTACACCTTC
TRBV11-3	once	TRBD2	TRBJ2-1	CASSLRAGDSNEQFF	TGTGCCAGCAGCTTACGGGCGGGAGATTCGAATGAGCAGTTCTTC
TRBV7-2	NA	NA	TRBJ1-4	CASSPDRDNEKLFF	TGTGCCAGCAGCCCAGACAGAGACAATGAAAAACTGTTTTTT
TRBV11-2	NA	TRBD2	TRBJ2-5	CASSRGGEETQYF	TGTGCCAGCAGCCGGGGGGGCGAAGAGACCCAGTACTTC
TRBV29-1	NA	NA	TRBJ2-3	CSVDQGLPSHDTQYF	TGCAGCGTTGACCAGGGACTTCCATCCCACGATACGCAGTATTTT
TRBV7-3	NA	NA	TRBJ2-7	CASSLRGLPAPYEQYF	TGTGCCAGCAGCTTAAGAGGGCTTCCTGCGCCCTACGAGCAGTACTTC
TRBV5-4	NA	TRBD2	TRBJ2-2	CASSPYLAGVSGELFF	TGTGCCAGCAGCCCGTATCTAGCGGGAGTATCCGGGGAGCTGTTTTTT
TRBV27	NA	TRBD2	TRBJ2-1	CASSGLAGGKNEQFF	TGTGCCAGCAGTGGACTAGCGGGAGGAAAGAATGAGCAGTTCTTC
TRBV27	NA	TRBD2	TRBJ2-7	CASKDLGTSGDTYEQYF	TGTGCCAGCAAGGATCTGGGGACTAGCGGGGACACCTACGAGCAGTACTTC
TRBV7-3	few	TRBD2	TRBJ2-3	CASSLRGGSFTDTQYF	TGTGCCAGCAGCTTAAGGGGCGGGAGTTTCACAGATACGCAGTATTTT
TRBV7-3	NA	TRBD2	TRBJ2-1	CASSLAGGDHEQFF	TGTGCCAGCAGCTTAGCGGGGGGCGACCATGAGCAGTTCTTC
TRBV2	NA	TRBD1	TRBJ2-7	CASSGQGIYEQYF	TGTGCCAGCAGCGGACAGGGTATTTACGAGCAGTACTTC
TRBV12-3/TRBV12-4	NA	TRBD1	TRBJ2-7	CASRSTGRGEQYF	TGTGCCAGCAGGTCGACAGGGCGAGGCGAGCAGTACTTC
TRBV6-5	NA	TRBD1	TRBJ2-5	CASSYSGQKETQYF	TGTGCCAGCAGTTACTCGGGACAGAAAGAGACCCAGTACTTC
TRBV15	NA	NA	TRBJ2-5	CATRDRSETQYF	TGTGCCACCAGAGACAGGTCGGAGACCCAGTACTTC
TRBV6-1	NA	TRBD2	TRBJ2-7	CASSGGKREGLSSYEQYF	TGTGCCAGCAGTGGGGGAAAGCGGGAGGGCCTCAGTTCCTACGAGCAGTACTTC
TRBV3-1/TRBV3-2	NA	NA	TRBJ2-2	CASSQTGPGVVRELFF	TGTGCCAGCAGCCAAACAGGGCCTGGGGTCGTCAGGGAGCTGTTTTTT
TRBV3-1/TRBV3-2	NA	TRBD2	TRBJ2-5	CASSQEGTSGKETQYF	TGTGCCAGCAGCCAAGAAGGGACTAGCGGGAAAGAGACCCAGTACTTC
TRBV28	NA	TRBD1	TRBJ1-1	CASSGTGFYTEAFF	TGTGCCAGCAGCGGGACAGGGTTCTACACTGAAGCTTTCTTT
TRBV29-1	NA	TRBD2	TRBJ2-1	CSVPLSLAGDYNEQFF	TGCAGCGTCCCCCTGTCTCTAGCGGGCGACTACAATGAGCAGTTCTTC
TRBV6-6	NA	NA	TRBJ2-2	CASTNTGGGGELFF	TGTGCCAGCACCAATACCGGGGGTGGCGGGGAGCTGTTTTTT
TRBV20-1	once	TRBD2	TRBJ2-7	CSASTSGRLAYEQYF	TGCAGTGCTAGTACGAGCGGGAGGCTCGCCTACGAGCAGTACTTC
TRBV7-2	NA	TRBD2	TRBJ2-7	CASSWGGDLGNEQYF	TGTGCCAGCAGCTGGGGGGGGGACTTAGGTAACGAGCAGTACTTC
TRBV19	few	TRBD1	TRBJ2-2	CASSRTGGDFSGELFF	TGTGCCAGTAGTAGGACAGGGGGCGACTTCTCCGGGGAGCTGTTTTTT
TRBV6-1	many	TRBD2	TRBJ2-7	CASSELAGSSYEQYF	TGTGCCAGCAGTGAACTAGCGGGGAGCTCCTACGAGCAGTACTTC
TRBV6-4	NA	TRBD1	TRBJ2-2	CASRGQGGTGELFF	TGTGCCAGCCGTGGACAGGGGGGCACCGGGGAGCTGTTTTTT
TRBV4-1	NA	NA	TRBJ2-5	CASSQDMVSGVRETQYF	TGCGCCAGCAGCCAAGATATGGTGTCAGGGGTTCGAGAGACCCAGTACTTC
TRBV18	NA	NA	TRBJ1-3	CASSPLGQNSGNTIYF	TGTGCCAGCTCACCACTTGGACAGAACTCTGGAAACACCATATATTTT
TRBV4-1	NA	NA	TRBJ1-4	CASSQGSSGINEKLFF	TGCGCCAGCAGCCAAGGATCGAGCGGCATCAATGAAAAACTGTTTTTT
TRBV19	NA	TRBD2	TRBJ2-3	CASSIASGTDTQYF	TGTGCCAGTAGTATAGCTAGCGGAACAGATACGCAGTATTTT
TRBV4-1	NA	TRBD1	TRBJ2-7	CASSLHGTGVSEQYF	TGCGCCAGCAGCCTTCATGGGACAGGGGTTTCCGAGCAGTACTTC
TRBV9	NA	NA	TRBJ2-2	CASSVEGVDSAPGELFF	TGTGCCAGCAGCGTAGAGGGGGTGGACTCAGCACCCGGGGAGCTGTTTTTT
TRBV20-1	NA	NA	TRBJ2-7	CSASGLAQTYEQYF	TGCAGTGCTAGTGGGCTAGCGCAGACCTACGAGCAGTACTTC
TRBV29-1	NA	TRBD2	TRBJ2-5	CSVGGDYGQETQYF	TGCAGCGTTGGTGGGGACTATGGGCAAGAGACCCAGTACTTC
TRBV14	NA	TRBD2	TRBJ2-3	CASSQLAGVTSTDTQYF	TGTGCCAGCAGCCAGTTAGCGGGAGTAACTAGCACAGATACGCAGTATTTT
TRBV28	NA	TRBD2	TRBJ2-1	CASSFMGLADNEQFF	TGTGCCAGCAGTTTTATGGGACTAGCGGACAATGAGCAGTTCTTC
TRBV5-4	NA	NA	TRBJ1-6	CASSLDAGDYSPLHF	TGTGCCAGCAGCTTGGACGCAGGGGATTATTCACCCCTCCACTTT
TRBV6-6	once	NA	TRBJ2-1	CASSQQGNSYNEQFF	TGTGCCAGCAGTCAACAGGGTAACTCCTACAATGAGCAGTTCTTC
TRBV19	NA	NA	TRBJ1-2	CASRFTDPPGGYTF	TGTGCCAGTCGGTTCACCGACCCCCCAGGAGGCTACACCTTC
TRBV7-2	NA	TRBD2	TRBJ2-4	CASSLLAGGRYF	TGTGCCAGCAGCTTACTAGCGGGAGGTCGGTACTTC
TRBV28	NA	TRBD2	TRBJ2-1	CASSSAGPNNEQFF	TGTGCCAGCAGTTCAGCGGGACCAAACAATGAGCAGTTCTTC
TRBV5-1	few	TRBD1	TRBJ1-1	CASSWGQASGTEAFF	TGCGCCAGCAGCTGGGGACAGGCGTCGGGCACTGAAGCTTTCTTT
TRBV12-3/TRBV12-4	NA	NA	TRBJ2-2	CASSSKGAGELFF	TGTGCCAGCAGCTCTAAGGGGGCCGGGGAGCTGTTTTTT